This TCR beta chain derives from a study of neurological immune-mediated disorders. Using its own MiXCR run on the 5' RACE reads, TCRdb lists one record per CDR3 protein. The repertoire holds under 85,000 distinct CDR3 sequences, about 5% seen once, with approximately 5.6% in the top ten. CDR1 and CDR2 (germline): KGHSH, LQKENI. Trimming pared 6 bases from V and 8 bases from J, leaving 11 bases between. The CDR3 sequence is 12 residues long. This clonotype was counted many times. This receptor was obtained from a human donor with multiple sclerosis. The donor label of this sample is uncertain. The chain has TRBV18 and TRBJ2-1; D is ambiguous. Sequenced: PBMCs. CDR3 loop: CASSLGRDEQFF. For the CDR3, the DNA is TGTGCCAGCTCGCTTGGAAGGGATGAGCAGTTCTTC.